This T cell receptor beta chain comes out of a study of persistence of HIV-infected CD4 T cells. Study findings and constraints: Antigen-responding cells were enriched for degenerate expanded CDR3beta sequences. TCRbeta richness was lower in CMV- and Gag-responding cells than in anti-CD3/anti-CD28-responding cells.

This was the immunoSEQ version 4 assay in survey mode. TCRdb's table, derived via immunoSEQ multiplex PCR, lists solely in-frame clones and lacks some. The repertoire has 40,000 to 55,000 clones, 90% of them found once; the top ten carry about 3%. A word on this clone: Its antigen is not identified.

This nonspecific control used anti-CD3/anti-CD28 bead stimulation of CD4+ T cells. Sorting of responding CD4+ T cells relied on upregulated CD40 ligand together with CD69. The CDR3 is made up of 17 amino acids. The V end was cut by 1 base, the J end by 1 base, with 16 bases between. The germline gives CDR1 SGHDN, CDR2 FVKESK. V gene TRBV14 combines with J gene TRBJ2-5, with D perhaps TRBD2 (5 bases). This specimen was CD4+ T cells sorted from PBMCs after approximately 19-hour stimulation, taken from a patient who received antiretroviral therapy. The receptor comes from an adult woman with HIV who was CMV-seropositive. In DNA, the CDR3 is TGTGCCAGCAGCCAAGGGGAGATGGCCCTCTTCCAAGAGACCCAGTACTTC. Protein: CASSQGEMALFQETQYF.